Listed below are T cell receptor beta chains from one sample, sequenced in a study of cytotoxic CD8 clonotypes in ibrutinib-treated CLL. Using immunoSEQ multiplex PCR, the repertoire was profiled, and TCRdb retains in-frame clones only, with some absent. This table has 100,000 or so clones, 58% appearing once. This sample comprised PBMCs, obtained after 24 months of ibrutinib treatment. The receptors were sampled from a human donor with chronic lymphocytic leukemia. Each CDR3 is given with its conserved first and last residue. Each record gives: V gene, clone size, D gene, J gene, CDR3 DNA, CDR3 protein. The D gene is left open where the match is weak. Expanded clones are given a class, and other clones once, few, many or no size at all.

V: TRBV5-1; size: few; D: NA; J: TRBJ2-7; DNA: TGCGCCAGCAGCTTGGGGGGCACAAGATACGAGCAGTACTTC; CDR3: CASSLGGTRYEQYF
V: TRBV2; size: NA; D: NA; J: TRBJ2-2; DNA: TGTGCCAGCCTGGGTGGCAGGGCAGGTACCGGGGAGCTGTTTTTT; CDR3: CASLGGRAGTGELFF
V: TRBV11-3; size: NA; D: TRBD1; J: TRBJ2-5; DNA: TGTGCCAGCGGGATCTTGGGACAGGGGGAGGCCCAGTACTTC; CDR3: CASGILGQGEAQYF
V: TRBV25-1; size: NA; D: NA; J: TRBJ2-7; DNA: TGTGCCAGCAGGGCAGTGTCCTACGAGCAGTACTTC; CDR3: CASRAVSYEQYF
V: TRBV29-1; size: NA; D: NA; J: TRBJ1-1; DNA: TGCAGCGTTGACGGTTCGGGGATGAACACTGAAGCTTTCTTT; CDR3: CSVDGSGMNTEAFF
V: TRBV7-3; size: NA; D: NA; J: TRBJ1-6; DNA: TGTGCCAGCAGCTTAGGGAGGGGCTATAATTCACCCCTCCACTTT; CDR3: CASSLGRGYNSPLHF
V: TRBV30; size: NA; D: NA; J: TRBJ2-7; DNA: TGTGCCTGGAGTGTCGGGACACTACCCTACGAGCAGTACTTC; CDR3: CAWSVGTLPYEQYF
V: TRBV4-3; size: NA; D: TRBD2; J: TRBJ2-7; DNA: TGCGCCAGCAGCCAAGATCTACCCCACCTTAGCGGGGGGGCCGACGAGCAGTACTTC; CDR3: CASSQDLPHLSGGADEQYF
V: TRBV7-2; size: few; D: NA; J: TRBJ1-2; DNA: TGTGCCAGCAGCTTACCAACGGGGGATGGCTACACCTTC; CDR3: CASSLPTGDGYTF
V: TRBV14; size: NA; D: NA; J: TRBJ2-3; DNA: TGTGCCAGCAGCCCCCGTTTCGGGACTGGAAGCACAGATACGCAGTATTTT; CDR3: CASSPRFGTGSTDTQYF
V: TRBV29-1; size: few; D: NA; J: TRBJ1-2; DNA: TGCAGCGCCGAGGGCACCTCCTATGGCTACACCTTC; CDR3: CSAEGTSYGYTF